The TCR beta chain described here comes from a study of T cells in Graves' hyperthyroidism and ophthalmopathy. This clonotype was detected once. One junction end disagrees with the germline gene, perhaps due to a read error. The germline V gene has CDR1 DFQATT and CDR2 SNEGSKA (reference sequence). The CDR3 is 14 residues long. Newly diagnosed hyperthyroidism patients aged 18 to 65 years had disease lasting under 2 months. Regions amplified from RNA transcripts were the TCR beta CDR3 regions. HTBI primers drove first-round RT-PCR of the TCR CDR3. TCRdb recomputed calls from the multiplex PCR reads with MiXCR, one row per CDR3 protein. Seen here are over 300,000 distinct CDR3 sequences, about 15% observed once, and the top ten hold 9.5% to 12%.

The chain joins TRBV20-1 to TRBJ2-7; maybe TRBD2 (6 bases). The clonotype was recovered from a woman aged 60-75 years with Graves' hyperthyroidism. Sequencing was carried out using blood. CDR3 in amino acids: CSAIYGRHSYERYF. CDR3 bases: TGCAGTGCTATCTACGGGAGACACTCCTACGAGCGGTACTTC.